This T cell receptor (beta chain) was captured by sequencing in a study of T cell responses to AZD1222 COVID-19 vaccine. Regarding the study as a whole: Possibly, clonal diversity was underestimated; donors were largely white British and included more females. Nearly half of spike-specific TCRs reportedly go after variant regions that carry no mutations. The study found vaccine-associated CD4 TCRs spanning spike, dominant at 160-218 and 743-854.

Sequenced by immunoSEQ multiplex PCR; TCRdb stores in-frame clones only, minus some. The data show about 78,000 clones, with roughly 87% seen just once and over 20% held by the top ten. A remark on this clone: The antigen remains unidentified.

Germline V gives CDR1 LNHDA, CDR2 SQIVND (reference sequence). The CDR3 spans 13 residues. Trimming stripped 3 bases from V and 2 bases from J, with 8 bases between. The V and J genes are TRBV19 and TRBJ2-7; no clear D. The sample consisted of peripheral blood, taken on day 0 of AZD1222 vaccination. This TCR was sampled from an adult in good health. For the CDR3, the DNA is TGTGCCAGTAGTATGGGCTATACCTACGAGCAGTACTTC. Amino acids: CASSMGYTYEQYF.